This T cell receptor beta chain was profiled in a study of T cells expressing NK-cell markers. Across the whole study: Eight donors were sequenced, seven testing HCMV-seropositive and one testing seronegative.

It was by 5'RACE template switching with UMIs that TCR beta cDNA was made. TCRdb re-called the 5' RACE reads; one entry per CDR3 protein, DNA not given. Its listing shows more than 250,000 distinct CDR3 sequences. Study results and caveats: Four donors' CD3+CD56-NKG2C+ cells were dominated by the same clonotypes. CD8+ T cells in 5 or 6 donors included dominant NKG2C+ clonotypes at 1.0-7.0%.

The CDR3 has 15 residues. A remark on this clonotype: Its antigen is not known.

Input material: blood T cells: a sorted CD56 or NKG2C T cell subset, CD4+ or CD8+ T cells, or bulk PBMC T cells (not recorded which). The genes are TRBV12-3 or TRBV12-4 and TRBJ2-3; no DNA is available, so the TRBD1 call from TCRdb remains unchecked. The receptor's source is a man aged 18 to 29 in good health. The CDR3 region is CASSPQGDGADTQYF.